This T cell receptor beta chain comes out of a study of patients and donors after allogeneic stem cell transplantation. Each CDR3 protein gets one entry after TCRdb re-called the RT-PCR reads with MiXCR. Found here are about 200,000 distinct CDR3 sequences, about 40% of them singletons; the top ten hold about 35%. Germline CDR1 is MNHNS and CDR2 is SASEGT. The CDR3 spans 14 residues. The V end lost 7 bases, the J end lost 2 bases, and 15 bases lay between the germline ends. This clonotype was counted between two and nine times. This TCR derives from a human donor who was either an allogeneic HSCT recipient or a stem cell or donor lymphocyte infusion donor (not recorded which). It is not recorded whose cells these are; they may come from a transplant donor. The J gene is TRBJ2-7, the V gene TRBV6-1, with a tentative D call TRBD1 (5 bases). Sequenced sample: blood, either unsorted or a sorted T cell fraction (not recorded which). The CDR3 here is CASTYVTETYEQYF. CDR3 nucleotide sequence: TGTGCCAGCACTTACGTGACAGAAACCTACGAGCAGTACTTC.